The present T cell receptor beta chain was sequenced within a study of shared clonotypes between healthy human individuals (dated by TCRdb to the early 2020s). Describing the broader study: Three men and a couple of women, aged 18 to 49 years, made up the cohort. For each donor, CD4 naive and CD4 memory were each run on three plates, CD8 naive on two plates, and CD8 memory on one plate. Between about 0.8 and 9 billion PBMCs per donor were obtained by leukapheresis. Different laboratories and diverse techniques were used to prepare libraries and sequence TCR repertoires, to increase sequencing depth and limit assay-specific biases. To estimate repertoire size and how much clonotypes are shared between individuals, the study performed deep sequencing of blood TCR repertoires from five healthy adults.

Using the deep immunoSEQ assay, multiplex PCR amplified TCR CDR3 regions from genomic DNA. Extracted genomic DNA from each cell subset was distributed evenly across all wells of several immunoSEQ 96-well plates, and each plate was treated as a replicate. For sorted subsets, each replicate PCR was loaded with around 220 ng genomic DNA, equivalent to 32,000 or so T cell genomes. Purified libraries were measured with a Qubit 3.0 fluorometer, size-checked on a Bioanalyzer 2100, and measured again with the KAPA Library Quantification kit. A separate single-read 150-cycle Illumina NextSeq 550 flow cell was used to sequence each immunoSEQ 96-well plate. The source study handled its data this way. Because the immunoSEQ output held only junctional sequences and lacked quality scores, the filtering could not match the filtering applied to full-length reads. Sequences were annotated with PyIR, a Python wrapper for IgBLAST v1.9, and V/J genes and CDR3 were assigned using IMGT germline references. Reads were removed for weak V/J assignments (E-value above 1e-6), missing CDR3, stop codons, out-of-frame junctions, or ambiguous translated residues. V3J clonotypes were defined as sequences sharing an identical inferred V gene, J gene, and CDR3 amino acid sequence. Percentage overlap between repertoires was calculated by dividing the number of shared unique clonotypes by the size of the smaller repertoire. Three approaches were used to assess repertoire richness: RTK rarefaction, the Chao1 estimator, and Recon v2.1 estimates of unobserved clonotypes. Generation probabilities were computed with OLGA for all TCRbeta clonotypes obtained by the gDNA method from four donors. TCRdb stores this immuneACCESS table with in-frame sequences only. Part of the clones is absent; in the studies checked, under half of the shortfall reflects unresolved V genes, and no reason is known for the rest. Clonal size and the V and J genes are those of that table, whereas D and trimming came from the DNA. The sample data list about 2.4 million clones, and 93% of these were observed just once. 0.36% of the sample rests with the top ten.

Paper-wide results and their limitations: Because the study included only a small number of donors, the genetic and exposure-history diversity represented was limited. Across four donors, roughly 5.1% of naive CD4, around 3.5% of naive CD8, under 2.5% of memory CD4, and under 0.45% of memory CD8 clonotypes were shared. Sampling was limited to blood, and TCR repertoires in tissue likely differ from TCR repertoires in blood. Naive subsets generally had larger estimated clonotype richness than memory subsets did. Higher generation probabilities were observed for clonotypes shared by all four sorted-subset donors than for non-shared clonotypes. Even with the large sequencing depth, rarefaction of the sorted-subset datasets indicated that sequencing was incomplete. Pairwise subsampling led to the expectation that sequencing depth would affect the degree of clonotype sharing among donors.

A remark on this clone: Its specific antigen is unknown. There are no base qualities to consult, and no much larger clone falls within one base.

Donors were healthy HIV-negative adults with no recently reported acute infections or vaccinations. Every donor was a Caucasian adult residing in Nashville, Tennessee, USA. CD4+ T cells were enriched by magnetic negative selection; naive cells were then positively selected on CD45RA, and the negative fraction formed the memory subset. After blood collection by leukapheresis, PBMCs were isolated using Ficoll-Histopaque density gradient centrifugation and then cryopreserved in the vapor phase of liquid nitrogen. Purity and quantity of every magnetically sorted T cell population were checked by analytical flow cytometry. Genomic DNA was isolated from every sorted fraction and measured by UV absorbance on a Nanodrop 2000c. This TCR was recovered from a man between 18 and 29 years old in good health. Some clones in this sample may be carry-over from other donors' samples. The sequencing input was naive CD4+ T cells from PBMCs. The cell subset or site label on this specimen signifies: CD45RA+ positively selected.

CDR3 protein: CASSYGWENQPQHF. The sequenced DNA is TGTGCCAGCAGTTACGGGTGGGAGAATCAGCCCCAGCATTTT. Here the chain combines TRBV6-5 and TRBJ1-5; no D gene call is confident. The germline V gene supplies CDR1 MNHEY and CDR2 SVGAGI. Trimming removed 2 bases from V and 4 bases from J, leaving 9 bases between the germline ends. The CDR3, from cysteine to phenylalanine, totals 14 residues. The CDR3 DNA has 42 bases and is translated from base 1.